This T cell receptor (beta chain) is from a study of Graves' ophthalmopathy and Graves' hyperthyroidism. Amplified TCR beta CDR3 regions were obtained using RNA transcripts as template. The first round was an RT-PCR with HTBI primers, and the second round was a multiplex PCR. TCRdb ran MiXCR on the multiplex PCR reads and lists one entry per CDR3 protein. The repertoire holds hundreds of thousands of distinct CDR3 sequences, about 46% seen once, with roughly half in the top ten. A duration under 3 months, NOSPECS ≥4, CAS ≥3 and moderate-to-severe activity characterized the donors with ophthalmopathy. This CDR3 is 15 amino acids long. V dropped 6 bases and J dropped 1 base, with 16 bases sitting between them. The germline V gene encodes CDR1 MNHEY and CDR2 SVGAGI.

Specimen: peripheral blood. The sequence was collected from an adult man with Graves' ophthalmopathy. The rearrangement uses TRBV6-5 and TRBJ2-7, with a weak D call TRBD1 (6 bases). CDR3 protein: CASRPGGGLSYEQYF. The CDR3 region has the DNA TGTGCCAGCAGGCCCGGTGGGGGCCTGTCCTACGAGCAGTACTTC.